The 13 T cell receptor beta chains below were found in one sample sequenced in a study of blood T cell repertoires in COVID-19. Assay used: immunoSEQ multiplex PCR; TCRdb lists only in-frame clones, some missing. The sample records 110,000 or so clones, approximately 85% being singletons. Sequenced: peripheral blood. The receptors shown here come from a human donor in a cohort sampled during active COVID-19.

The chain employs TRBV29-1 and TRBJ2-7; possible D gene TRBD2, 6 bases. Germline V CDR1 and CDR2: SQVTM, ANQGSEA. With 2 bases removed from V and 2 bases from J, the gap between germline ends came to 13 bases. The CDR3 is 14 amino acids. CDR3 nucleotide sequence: TGCAGCGTTGAAATACGGACTATTCCCTACGAGCAGTACTTC. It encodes CSVEIRTIPYEQYF.

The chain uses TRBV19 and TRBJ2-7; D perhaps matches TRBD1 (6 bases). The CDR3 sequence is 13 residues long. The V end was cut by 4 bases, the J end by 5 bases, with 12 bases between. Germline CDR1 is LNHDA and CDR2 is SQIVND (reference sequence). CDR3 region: CASSNRVQHEQYF. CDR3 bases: TGTGCCAGTAGTAACAGGGTTCAGCACGAGCAGTACTTC.

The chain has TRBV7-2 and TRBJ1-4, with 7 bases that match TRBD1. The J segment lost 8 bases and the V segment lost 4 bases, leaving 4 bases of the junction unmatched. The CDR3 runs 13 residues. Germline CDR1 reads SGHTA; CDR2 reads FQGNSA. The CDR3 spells CASSSGTEEKLFF. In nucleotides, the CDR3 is TGTGCCAGCAGCTCCGGGACAGAAGAAAAACTGTTTTTT.

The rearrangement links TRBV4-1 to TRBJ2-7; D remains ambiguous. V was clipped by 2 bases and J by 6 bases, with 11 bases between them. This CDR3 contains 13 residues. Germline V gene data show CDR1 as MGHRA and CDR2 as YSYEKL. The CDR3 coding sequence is TGCGCCAGCAGCCAACCCTCCGGTTCCGAGCAGTACTTC. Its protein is CASSQPSGSEQYF.

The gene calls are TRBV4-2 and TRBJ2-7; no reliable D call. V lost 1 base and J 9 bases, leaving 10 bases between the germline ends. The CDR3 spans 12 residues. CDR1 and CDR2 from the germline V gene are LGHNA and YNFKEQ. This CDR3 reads CASSQAGVGQYF. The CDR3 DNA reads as TGTGCCAGCAGCCAAGCTGGAGTCGGGCAGTACTTC.

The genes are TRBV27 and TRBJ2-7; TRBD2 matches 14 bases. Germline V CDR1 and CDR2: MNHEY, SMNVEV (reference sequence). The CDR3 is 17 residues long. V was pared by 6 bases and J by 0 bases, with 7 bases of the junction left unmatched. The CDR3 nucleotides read TGTGCCAGCAGCCGACTAGCGGGAGGGGGTGCCTCCTACGAGCAGTACTTC. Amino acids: CASSRLAGGGASYEQYF.

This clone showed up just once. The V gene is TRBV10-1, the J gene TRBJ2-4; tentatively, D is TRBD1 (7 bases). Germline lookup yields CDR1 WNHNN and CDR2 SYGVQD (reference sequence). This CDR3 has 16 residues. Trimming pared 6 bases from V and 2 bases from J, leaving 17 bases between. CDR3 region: CASSPGGLMTKNIQYF. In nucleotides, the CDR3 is TGCGCCAGCAGCCCAGGGGGGCTTATGACCAAAAACATTCAGTACTTC.

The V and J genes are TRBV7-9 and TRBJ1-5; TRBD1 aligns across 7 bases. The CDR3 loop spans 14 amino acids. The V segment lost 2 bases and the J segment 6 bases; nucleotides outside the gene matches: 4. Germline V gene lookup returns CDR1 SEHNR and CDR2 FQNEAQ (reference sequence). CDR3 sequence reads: CASSLQGDTQPQHF. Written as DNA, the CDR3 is TGTGCCAGCAGCTTACAGGGGGATACTCAGCCCCAGCATTTT.

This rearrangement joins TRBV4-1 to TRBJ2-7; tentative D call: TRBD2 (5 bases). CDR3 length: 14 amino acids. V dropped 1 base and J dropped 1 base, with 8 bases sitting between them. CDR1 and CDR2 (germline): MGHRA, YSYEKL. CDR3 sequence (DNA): TGCGCCAGCAGCCAAGCTGGACTGTCCTACGAGCAGTACTTC. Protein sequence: CASSQAGLSYEQYF.

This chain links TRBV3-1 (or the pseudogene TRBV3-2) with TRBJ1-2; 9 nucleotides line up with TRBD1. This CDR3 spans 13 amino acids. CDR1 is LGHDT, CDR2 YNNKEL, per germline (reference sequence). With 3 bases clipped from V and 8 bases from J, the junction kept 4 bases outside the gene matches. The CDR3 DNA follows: TGTGCCAGCAGCCAGGGACAGGGTTACGGCTACACCTTC. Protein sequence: CASSQGQGYGYTF.

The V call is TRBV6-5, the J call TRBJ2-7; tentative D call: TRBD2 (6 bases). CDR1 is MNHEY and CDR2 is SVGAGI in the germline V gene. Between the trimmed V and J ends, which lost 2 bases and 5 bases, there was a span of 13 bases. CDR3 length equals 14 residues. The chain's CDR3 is CASSYALGGNEQYF. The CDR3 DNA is TGTGCCAGCAGTTACGCACTGGGGGGAAACGAGCAGTACTTC.

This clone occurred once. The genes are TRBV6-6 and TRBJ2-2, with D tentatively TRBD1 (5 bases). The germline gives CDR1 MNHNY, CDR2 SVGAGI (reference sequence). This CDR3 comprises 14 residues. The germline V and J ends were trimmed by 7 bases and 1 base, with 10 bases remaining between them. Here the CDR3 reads CASTTGVNTGELFF. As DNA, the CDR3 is TGTGCCAGCACTACAGGAGTGAACACCGGGGAGCTGTTTTTT.

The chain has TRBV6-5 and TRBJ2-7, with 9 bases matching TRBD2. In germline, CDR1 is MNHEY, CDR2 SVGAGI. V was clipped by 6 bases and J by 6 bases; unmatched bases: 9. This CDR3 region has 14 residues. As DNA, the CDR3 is TGTGCCAGCAGCCTCACCGGGACTAGCACCGAGCAGTACTTC. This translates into CASSLTGTSTEQYF.